One sample yielded the 9 T cell receptor beta chains listed below, sequenced in a study of blood T cell repertoires in COVID-19. Generated by immunoSEQ multiplex PCR, the TCRdb table keeps only in-frame clones and is missing some. Of about 270,000 clones listed, more than 75% were seen once; the top ten hold about 2.7%. The material sequenced was PBMCs or T cells enriched from blood (not recorded which). The receptors derive from a woman in her late teens or twenties who had recovered from COVID-19.

The chain couples TRBV7-2 to TRBJ2-2, with no clear D. Looked up from germline, CDR1 is SGHTA and CDR2 is FQGNSA. This CDR3 comprises 12 residues. V was pared by 6 bases and J by 8 bases, with 10 bases between. CDR3 sequence (DNA): TGTGCCAGCAGTCCACTCGGGGGGGAGCTGTTTTTT. This encodes CASSPLGGELFF.

The chain joins TRBV30 to TRBJ2-7; 7 bases fit TRBD1. Germline V CDR1 and CDR2: GTSNPN, SVGIG (reference sequence). CDR3 length: 14 residues. The V segment lost 1 base and the J segment 5 bases; nucleotides outside the gene matches: 8. The CDR3 sequence is CAWSEVMTGNEQYF. DNA for the CDR3: TGTGCCTGGAGTGAAGTGATGACAGGGAACGAGCAGTACTTC.

The chain combines TRBV19 with TRBJ1-6; D remains unclear. V was pared by 3 bases and J by 6 bases, with 9 bases between. CDR3 length: 14 amino acids. CDR1 LNHDA and CDR2 SQIVND come from the germline V gene (reference sequence). The CDR3 DNA reads as TGTGCCAGTAGTATGGGCCAGCCTAATTCACCCCTCCACTTT. Protein sequence: CASSMGQPNSPLHF.

V gene TRBV7-2 combines with J gene TRBJ1-1, with D unresolved. CDR3 length: 13 amino acids. CDR1 SGHTA and CDR2 FQGNSA come from the germline V gene. The V gene lost 3 bases and the J gene lost 2 bases, with 7 bases spanning the gap. Written as DNA, the CDR3 is TGTGCCAGCAGCTTTGCGGCCAACACTGAAGCTTTCTTT. Protein: CASSFAANTEAFF.

V gene TRBV6-6 combines with J gene TRBJ2-6, with TRBD2 as a possible D gene (5 bases). CDR1 and CDR2 from the germline V gene are MNHNY and SVGAGI (reference sequence). V was trimmed by 7 bases and J by 0 bases, leaving 10 bases between them. The CDR3 is 15 amino acids. In DNA, the CDR3 is TGTGCCAGCACCCTCCGGGACTCTGGGGCCAACGTCCTGACTTTC. It is translated as CASTLRDSGANVLTF.

The gene calls are TRBV19 and TRBJ1-1; weak D call: TRBD1 (5 bases). The CDR3 is 12 amino acids. The germline V and J ends were trimmed by 7 bases and 6 bases, with 12 bases remaining between them. Germline-derived CDR1 and CDR2 are LNHDA and SQIVND (reference sequence). The CDR3 reads CASTPPGAEAFF. CDR3 in DNA: TGTGCCAGTACCCCCCCGGGGGCTGAAGCTTTCTTT.

This chain connects TRBV4-2 to TRBJ2-5; no definite D call. Between the trimmed V and J ends, which lost 0 bases and 6 bases, there was a span of 11 bases. CDR3 size: 14 residues. The V gene's germline CDR1 is LGHNA and CDR2 YNFKEQ. The CDR3 sequence is CASSQDQIDKTQYF. Here the CDR3 DNA reads TGTGCCAGCAGCCAAGATCAGATAGACAAGACCCAGTACTTC.

This chain connects TRBV28 to TRBJ2-1; 11 bases are shared with TRBD2. The germline V gene has CDR1 MDHEN and CDR2 SYDVKM. J lost 0 bases, V lost 3 bases, and 13 bases had no gene match. This CDR3 comprises 20 residues. CDR3 nucleotide sequence: TGTGCCAGCAGTTTCGATCCAACCGGGACTAGCGGAAGCTCCTACAATGAGCAGTTCTTC. Its protein product is CASSFDPTGTSGSSYNEQFF.

The chain joins TRBV28 to TRBJ1-3; 7 bases are shared with TRBD1. V dropped 5 bases and J dropped 4; count of bases not matched to a gene: 8. This CDR3 is 15 amino acids long. The V gene's germline CDR1 is MDHEN and CDR2 SYDVKM. CDR3 in amino acids: CASSPTGTGGNTIYF. The CDR3 coding sequence is TGTGCCAGCAGTCCGACAGGGACGGGGGGAAACACCATATATTTT.